This entry concerns a single T cell receptor (beta chain). This clone registers as medium-sized (0.01 to 0.1%) within its sample. The clone's antigen remains unknown. No much larger clone is present one base from it, and per-base qualities are unavailable. The immunoSEQ Assay, a bias-controlled multiplex PCR, was used to amplify TCRbeta CDR3 regions from genomic DNA. On the authors' methods: Within the assay, amplification of reference gene primers was used to estimate how many nucleated cells each sample contained. To quantify the absolute abundance of each unique TCRbeta CDR3 rearrangement, sequence reads were collapsed and filtered. For each sample, productive Simpson clonality was calculated as the square root of Simpson's diversity index across productive rearrangements. Entries here come from immuneACCESS through TCRdb and include only in-frame sequences with V and J called. Some clones fail to appear in such tables; in the studies checked, an unresolved V gene covers under half of the shortfall, and the cause of the remainder is unknown. Clone size and V and J calls were adopted from that table, with D and trimming inferred from the DNA. Across this sample there are fewer than 300,000 clones, with 86% seen only once. Of the sample, 11% falls within the top ten clones.

Including the terminal cysteine and phenylalanine, the CDR3 comprises 14 residues. Only the CDR3 DNA is retained, 42 bases long and in frame from the first base. CDR1 is given as MNHEY and CDR2 as SVGAGI, both from the germline V gene. After removal of 4 bases from V and 8 bases from J, the junction retains 10 bases not matched to a gene. This entry belongs to a study of blood T cell repertoires in COVID-19 (TCRdb year 2020). The study in broad terms: Samples covering the acute and convalescent phases of COVID-19 were provided by collaborators in the United States, Italy and Spain. The sample metadata nearly always contained a de-identified subject ID, COVID-19 status, age in years and sex. Where available, HLA class I and class II types were taken from metadata supplied by the sample provider and were not determined by assay-based typing. The prospective study material was composed of cDNA or gDNA derived from T cells, B-cell-depleted T cells, or PBMCs. Deeply sampled blood TCRbeta repertoires from subjects exposed to, actively infected with, or recovered from COVID-19 were included in the dataset. Samples were obtained from the ongoing ImmuneRACE study (first 160 participants) and from some 1,200 subjects provided by 6 global collaborators. The repertoires were made available in a free public database intended to serve as a resource for research on the immune response to SARS-CoV-2. Paper-wide results and their limitations: Clinical and demographic metadata were provided uncurated, with the amount varying by source and participant.

At one collaborating source in Seattle, patients were enrolled during active infection and were followed longitudinally through the course of disease. Whole blood was collected in K2EDTA tubes by collaborating institutions according to the institutions' own protocols. For TCRbeta analysis, collaborators shipped samples in one of three forms: frozen whole blood, isolated PBMCs, or DNA extracted from either of those sample types. Sequencing input: peripheral blood. This TCR was sampled from a man in his fifties with COVID-19, enrolled during active disease. The rearranged chain carries TRBV6-5 and TRBJ1-2; 7 junctional bases match TRBD1. The nucleotide sequence is given as TGTGCCAGCAGTTCGAGACAGGGTATTGGCGGCTACACCTTC. This sequence encodes CASSSRQGIGGYTF.